What follows is one TCR beta chain and its context. Antigen unknown. There are 13 residues in the CDR3. Deletions cut 5 bases from V and 4 bases from J, with 9 bases between. Germline CDR1 is SGHTA and CDR2 is FQGTGA. Expressed TCRB transcripts were sequenced, since all the RNA that had been isolated was reverse transcribed. Profiling relied on immunoSEQ multiplex PCR, and the TCRdb table lists in-frame clones only, not all of them. The data show around 690,000 clones, with 9.5% to 15% seen just once and around 0.12% held by the top ten. The entry originates in a study of beta chain features in type 1 diabetes. Every donor provided one heparinised blood draw, which averaged approximately 100 mL. The authors sorted CD4+ naive, central memory, regulatory and stem cell-like memory cells via CD45RO/CCR7/CD25/CD127/CD95/CD27. Sorting gave populations that all exceeded 98% purity. Regarding the study as a whole: More deletions and fewer insertions at VDJ junctions were seen in type 1 diabetes patients. TCRB CDR3s from Type 1 diabetes patients were moderately but significantly shorter in all four CD4+ subsets.

Sample: naive CD4+ T cells from blood. The chain joins TRBV7-3 to TRBJ1-5, with a possible D match to TRBD1 (6 bases). The sequence derives from a young man with type 1 diabetes. The CDR3 DNA follows: TGTGCCAGCAGCCGGGGGCCGAATCAGCCCCAGCATTTT. It yields the protein CASSRGPNQPQHF.